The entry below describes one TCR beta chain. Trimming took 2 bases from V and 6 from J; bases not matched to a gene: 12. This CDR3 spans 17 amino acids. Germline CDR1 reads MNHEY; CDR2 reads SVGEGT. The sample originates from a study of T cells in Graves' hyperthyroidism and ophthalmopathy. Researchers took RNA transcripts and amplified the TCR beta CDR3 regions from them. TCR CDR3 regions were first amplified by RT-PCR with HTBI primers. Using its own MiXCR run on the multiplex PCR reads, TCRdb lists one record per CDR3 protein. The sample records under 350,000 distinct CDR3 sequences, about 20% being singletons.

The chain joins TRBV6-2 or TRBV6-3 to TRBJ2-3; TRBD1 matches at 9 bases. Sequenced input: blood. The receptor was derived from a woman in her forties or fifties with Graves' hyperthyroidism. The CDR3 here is CASSYRGQGYGADTQYF. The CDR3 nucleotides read TGTGCCAGCAGTTACAGGGGACAGGGCTATGGGGCCGATACGCAGTATTTT.